This record looks at one TCR beta chain sequence and its context. Its specificity is not known. In the multiple sclerosis control group, patients were treatment-naive and had stable or active relapsing-remitting disease. Reverse transcription of 0.5 to 1 ug RNA was performed with random hexamers. TCR beta CDR3 was amplified by immunoSEQ multiplex PCR. This amplification extended across 54 Vbeta and 13 Jbeta segments. TCRdb processed the immunoSEQ multiplex PCR reads anew with MiXCR; each CDR3 protein has one entry. Here the sample spans about 150,000 distinct CDR3 sequences, roughly 94% being singletons. The source of the sample is a study of CD8 T cells in Susac syndrome. The germline V and J ends were trimmed by 1 base and 0 bases, with 13 bases remaining between them. The CDR3 spans 17 residues. The germline CDR1 and CDR2 sequences are SGDLS and YYNGEE. The study's findings and limits: That the number of individuals in its TCR sequencing and HLA analysis was relatively small was acknowledged by the study.

V is TRBV9 and J is TRBJ2-2, with D possibly being TRBD1 (6 bases). The clonotype originates from a human donor with multiple sclerosis. Sample: CD8+ T cells from PBMCs. Here the CDR3 reads CASSVSRGSANTGELFF. The CDR3 DNA reads as TGTGCCAGCAGCGTAAGCAGGGGTTCAGCGAACACCGGGGAGCTGTTTTTT.